This T cell receptor (beta chain) appears in the sequencing data of a study of CD8 T cells in ankylosing spondylitis. As for this clonotype: Its antigen is undetermined.

Per the germline V gene, CDR1 is SEHNR and CDR2 is FQNEAQ (reference sequence). Trimming pared 5 bases from V and 3 bases from J, leaving 5 bases between. The CDR3 has 11 residues. The study, taken as a whole, reports: Enrichment of disease-linked clones was reportedly significant in matched ankylosing spondylitis synovial fluid. Ankylosing spondylitis blood appeared to carry a characteristic TCR beta motif of roughly eight highly homologous variants.

Using its own MiXCR run on the 5' RACE reads, TCRdb lists one record per CDR3 protein. Of 300,000 to 400,000 distinct CDR3 sequences listed, 20% to 25% were seen once; the top ten hold about 17%. Sequencing was carried out using blood, either unsorted or a sorted T cell fraction (not recorded which). This rearrangement joins TRBV7-9 to TRBJ2-7; D is ambiguous. This receptor was taken from a male donor with ankylosing spondylitis. The CDR3: CASSTGYEQYF. In nucleotides, the CDR3 is TGTGCCAGCAGCACGGGCTACGAGCAGTACTTC.